A selection of T cell receptor beta chains follows, all from one sample in a study of PD-L1 blockade in urothelial cancer. TCRdb's table, derived via immunoSEQ multiplex PCR, lists solely in-frame clones and lacks some. The sample yields approximately 52,000 clones, roughly 85% seen once. The specimen comprised PBMCs, sampled around atezolizumab (anti-PD-L1) treatment. The source of these receptors is a man in his 70s with urothelial cancer. Each CDR3 is given with its conserved first and last residue. The D gene is left open where the match is weak. Not all rows give a size; the values are once, few, many and, for expanded clones, a class.

TRBV19	TRBJ2-1	TRBD2	NA	CASSSYLSSGSSYNEQFF	TGTGCCAGTAGTTCCTACCTTTCTAGCGGTAGCTCCTACAATGAGCAGTTCTTC
TRBV6-1	TRBJ2-1	TRBD1	NA	CAPLPGQGAHEQFF	TGTGCCCCCTTACCAGGACAGGGAGCGCATGAGCAGTTCTTC
TRBV6-1	TRBJ2-7	TRBD1	NA	CASSEARPGQGAGQYF	TGTGCCAGCAGTGAAGCCCGGCCGGGACAGGGGGCTGGGCAGTACTTC
TRBV28	TRBJ2-1	NA	NA	CASSLTAREQFF	TGTGCCAGCAGTCTCACCGCACGGGAGCAGTTCTTC
TRBV27	TRBJ2-1	NA	NA	CASSLIGSEQFF	TGTGCCAGCAGTTTAATCGGTAGTGAGCAGTTCTTC
TRBV25-1	TRBJ2-6	TRBD1	NA	CASSLTGEAGANVLTF	TGTGCCAGCAGTTTAACAGGGGAAGCTGGGGCCAACGTCCTGACTTTC
TRBV5-1	TRBJ2-1	TRBD2	NA	CASSSKRAGGRSNEQFF	TGCGCCAGCAGCTCAAAACGAGCGGGAGGAAGATCAAATGAGCAGTTCTTC
TRBV6-1	TRBJ1-1	NA	NA	CASSEAAIRLYGAFF	TGTGCCAGCAGTGAGGCAGCGATCCGACTTTACGGAGCTTTCTTT
TRBV30	TRBJ2-1	NA	few	CAWRPPGSRNEQFF	TGTGCCTGGAGACCCCCGGGGTCGCGCAATGAGCAGTTCTTC
TRBV7-9	TRBJ2-5	TRBD1	medium-sized	CASSLGQGVGTQYF	TGTGCCAGCAGCTTAGGACAGGGGGTAGGGACCCAGTACTTC
TRBV14	TRBJ2-4	NA	NA	CASSQGGANPLYF	TGTGCCAGCAGCCAAGGAGGCGCTAACCCTCTTTACTTC
TRBV11-1	TRBJ2-7	TRBD1	NA	CASSPGQGYEQYF	TGTGCCAGCAGCCCCGGACAGGGCTACGAGCAGTACTTC
TRBV19	TRBJ1-3	NA	NA	CASPAQGPSGNTIYF	TGTGCCAGCCCCGCCCAGGGGCCCTCTGGAAACACCATATATTTT
TRBV5-1	TRBJ2-7	NA	NA	CASSLDGRRSYEQYF	TGCGCCAGCAGCTTGGATGGAAGGAGGTCGTACGAGCAGTACTTC
TRBV1	TRBJ2-7	NA	NA	CTSSHKTSGPGEQYF	TGCACCAGCAGCCATAAAACTAGCGGGCCCGGAGAGCAGTACTTC
TRBV28	TRBJ1-4	TRBD1	NA	CASSSRTGSTNEKLFF	TGTGCCAGCAGTTCACGGACAGGATCAACTAATGAAAAACTGTTTTTT
TRBV18	TRBJ2-1	NA	NA	CASSPGTTDNEQFF	TGTGCCAGCTCACCAGGGACAACGGACAATGAGCAGTTCTTC
TRBV29-1	TRBJ2-2	TRBD2	NA	CSAGGTSGSNTGELFF	TGCAGCGCGGGAGGGACTAGCGGATCGAACACCGGGGAGCTGTTTTTT
TRBV6-1	TRBJ2-7	TRBD2	NA	CASSDLSSLAGADEQYF	TGTGCCAGCAGTGACCTCTCTTCGCTAGCGGGAGCGGACGAGCAGTACTTC
TRBV5-8	TRBJ1-5	NA	NA	CASSLAGDRGQPQHF	TGTGCCAGCAGCCTCGCGGGGGATCGGGGACAGCCCCAGCATTTT
TRBV19	TRBJ2-7	TRBD2	NA	CASSRGGTSGEQYF	TGTGCCAGTAGCCGGGGTGGAACTAGCGGCGAGCAGTACTTC
TRBV13	TRBJ2-3	TRBD2	NA	CASSSQTSGSPDTQYF	TGTGCCAGCAGCTCCCAGACTAGCGGGAGCCCAGATACGCAGTATTTT
TRBV28	TRBJ1-1	TRBD1	NA	CASRSTGGDTEAFF	TGTGCCAGCAGGTCCACAGGGGGCGACACTGAAGCTTTCTTT
TRBV12-2	TRBJ1-1	NA	NA	CASRKTGEKVSTEAFF	TGTGCAAGTCGGAAGACAGGGGAGAAGGTTAGCACTGAAGCTTTCTTT